This TCR beta chain is from a study of OX40 agonist ivuxolimab in advanced cancers. Turning to the study itself: An agonistic anti-OX40 (CD134) antibody, ivuxolimab, was used to treat the patients. Patient treatment consisted of intravenous ivuxolimab administration every 2 weeks at 0.01 to 10 mg/kg. Three patients, one with hepatocellular carcinoma and two with cutaneous melanoma, responded partially. Study-wide findings and caveats: Fewer expanded clones were found on average in CD4+ than in CD8+ T cells.

Profiling relied on immunoSEQ multiplex PCR, and the TCRdb table lists in-frame clones only, not all of them. The data hold 55,000 to 65,000 clones, with 85% observed a single time. The CDR3 is 16 amino acids. V was shortened by 0 bases and J by 3 bases, with 15 bases between the two germline ends. Germline V gene lookup returns CDR1 SGHRS and CDR2 YFSETQ. This clone was detected once. Antigen unknown. Other DNA sequences in the same sample also yield this CDR3. The sample in question was CD4+ or CD8+ T cells sorted from blood, obtained in a trial of the OX40 agonist ivuxolimab. This chain joins TRBV5-1 and TRBJ1-1; D not certain. The source of this sequence is an adult with an advanced solid tumor such as melanoma, head and neck, liver or kidney cancer. The CDR3 sequence: CASSLGLLGLDTEAFF. For the CDR3, the DNA is TGCGCCAGCAGCTTGGGTTTGCTTGGTCTCGACACTGAAGCTTTCTTT. Combining the CDR3 with reference TRBV5-1 and TRBJ1-1 gives the whole variable domain KAGVTQTPRYLIKTRGQQVTLSCSPISGHRSVSWYQQTPGQGLQFLFEYFSETQRNKGNFPGRFSGRQFSNSRSEMNVSTLELGDSALYLCASSLGLLGLDTEAFFGQGTRLTVV.